The entry that follows covers one TCR beta chain sequence. The antigen is not known. TCRdb keeps only in-frame clones here, not all; method: immunoSEQ multiplex PCR. This table holds 70,000 to 90,000 clones, roughly 89% found once. CDR1 is SNHLY, CDR2 FYNNEI, per germline. Losses at the gene ends were 7 bases for V and 0 bases for J; bases not matched to a gene: 10. This CDR3 contains 17 residues. The data were obtained in a study of OX40 agonist ivuxolimab in advanced cancers. Turning to the study itself: Six ivuxolimab dose levels, 0.01 to 10 mg/kg, were given intravenously every 2 weeks. Study conclusions and caveats: The study observed clonal expansion of CD4+ and CD8+ blood T cells by week 6 at 0.1 to 3.0 mg/kg.

The sampling schedule covered blood at baseline, cycle 4 day 1, and cycle 7 day 1. The rearrangement joins TRBV2 to TRBJ1-2; 11 nucleotides match TRBD1. This clonotype originated in an adult with an advanced solid tumor such as melanoma, head and neck, liver or kidney cancer. The sequences come from CD4+ or CD8+ T cells sorted from blood, collected in a trial of the OX40 agonist ivuxolimab. CDR3 nucleotide sequence: TGTGCCAGCACCGGAACTTTGGGACAGGGGGCTAACTATGGCTACACCTTC. The encoded protein is CASTGTLGQGANYGYTF.